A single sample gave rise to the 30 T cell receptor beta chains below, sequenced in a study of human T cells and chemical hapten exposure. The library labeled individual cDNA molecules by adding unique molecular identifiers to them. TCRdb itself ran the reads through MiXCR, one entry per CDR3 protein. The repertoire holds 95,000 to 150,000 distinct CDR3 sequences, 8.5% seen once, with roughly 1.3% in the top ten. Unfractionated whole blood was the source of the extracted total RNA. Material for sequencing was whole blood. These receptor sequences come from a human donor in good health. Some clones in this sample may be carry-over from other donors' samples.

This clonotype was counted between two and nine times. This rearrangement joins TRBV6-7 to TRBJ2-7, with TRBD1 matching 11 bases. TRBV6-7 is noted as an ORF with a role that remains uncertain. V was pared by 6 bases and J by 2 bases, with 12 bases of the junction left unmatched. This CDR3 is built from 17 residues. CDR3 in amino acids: CASSPDRTGGAPYEQYF. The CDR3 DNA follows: TGTGCCAGCAGCCCAGACAGGACAGGGGGCGCCCCCTACGAGCAGTACTTC.

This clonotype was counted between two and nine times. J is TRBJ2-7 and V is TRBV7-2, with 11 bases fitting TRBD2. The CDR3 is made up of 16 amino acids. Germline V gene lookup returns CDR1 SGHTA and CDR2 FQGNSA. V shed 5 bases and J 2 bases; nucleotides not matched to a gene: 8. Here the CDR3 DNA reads TGTGCCAGCAGCCCGGGACTAGCGGAACCCCCCTACGAGCAGTACTTC. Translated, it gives CASSPGLAEPPYEQYF.

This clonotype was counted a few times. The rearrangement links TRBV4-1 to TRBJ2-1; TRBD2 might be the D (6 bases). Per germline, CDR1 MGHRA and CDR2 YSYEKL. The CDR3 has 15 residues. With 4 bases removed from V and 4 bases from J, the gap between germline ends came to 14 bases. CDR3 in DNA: TGCGCCAGCAGCCGGACCTGGGGGGTATACAATGAGCAGTTCTTC. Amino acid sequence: CASSRTWGVYNEQFF.

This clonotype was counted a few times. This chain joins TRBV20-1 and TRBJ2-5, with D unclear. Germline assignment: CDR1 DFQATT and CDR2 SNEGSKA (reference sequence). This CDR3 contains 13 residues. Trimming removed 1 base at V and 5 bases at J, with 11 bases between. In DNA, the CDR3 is TGCAGTGCTAGAGGTCCTGGAAGCGAGACCCAGTACTTC. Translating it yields CSARGPGSETQYF.

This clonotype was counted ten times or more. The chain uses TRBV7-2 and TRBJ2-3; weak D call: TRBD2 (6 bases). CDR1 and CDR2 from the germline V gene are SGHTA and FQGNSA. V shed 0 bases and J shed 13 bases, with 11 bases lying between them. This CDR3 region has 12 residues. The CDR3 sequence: CASSLAWGEKYF. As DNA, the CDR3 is TGTGCCAGCAGCTTAGCGTGGGGGGAAAAGTATTTT.

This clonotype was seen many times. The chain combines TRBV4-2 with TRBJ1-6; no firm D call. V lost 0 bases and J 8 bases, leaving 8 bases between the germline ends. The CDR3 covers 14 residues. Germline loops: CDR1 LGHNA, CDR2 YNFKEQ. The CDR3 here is CASSQDRVDSPLHF. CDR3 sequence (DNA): TGTGCCAGCAGCCAAGATCGGGTCGATTCACCCCTCCACTTT.

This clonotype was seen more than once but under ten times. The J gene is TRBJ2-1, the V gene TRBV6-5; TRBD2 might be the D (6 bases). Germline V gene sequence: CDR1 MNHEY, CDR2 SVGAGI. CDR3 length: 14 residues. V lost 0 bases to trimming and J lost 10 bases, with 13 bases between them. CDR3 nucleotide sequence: TGTGCCAGCAGTTACTCGAGCAGGGCGGGAGAGCAGTTCTTC. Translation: CASSYSSRAGEQFF.

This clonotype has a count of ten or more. Here the CDR3 DNA reads TGTGCCAGCAGCTTCAGAATCCCTAGCGGGAGTGGAGGCACAGATACGCAGTATTTT. This sequence encodes CASSFRIPSGSGGTDTQYF. The J gene is TRBJ2-3, the V gene TRBV11-2; TRBD2 agrees at 10 bases. Germline V gene sequence: CDR1 SGHAT, CDR2 FQNNGV. This CDR3 region has 19 residues. Trimming removed 3 bases from V and 1 base from J; junction bases left unmatched: 13. Using reference TRBV11-2 and TRBJ2-3 for the parts outside the CDR3, the full variable domain is EAGVAQSPRYKIIEKRQSVAFWCNPISGHATLYWYQQILGQGPKLLIQFQNNGVVDDSQLPKDRFSAERLKGVDSTLKIQPAKLEDSAVYLCASSFRIPSGSGGTDTQYFGPGTRLTVL.

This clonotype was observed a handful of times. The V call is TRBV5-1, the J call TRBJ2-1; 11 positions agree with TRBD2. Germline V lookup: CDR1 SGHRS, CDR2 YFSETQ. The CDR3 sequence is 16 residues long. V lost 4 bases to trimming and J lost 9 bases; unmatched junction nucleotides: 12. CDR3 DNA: TGCGCCAGCAGCGGACTAGCGGGCTCGGGAGCGATTGAGCAGTTCTTC. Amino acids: CASSGLAGSGAIEQFF. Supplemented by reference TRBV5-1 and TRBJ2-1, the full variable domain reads KAGVTQTPRYLIKTRGQQVTLSCSPISGHRSVSWYQQTPGQGLQFLFEYFSETQRNKGNFPGRFSGRQFSNSRSEMNVSTLELGDSALYLCASSGLAGSGAIEQFFGPGTRLTVL.

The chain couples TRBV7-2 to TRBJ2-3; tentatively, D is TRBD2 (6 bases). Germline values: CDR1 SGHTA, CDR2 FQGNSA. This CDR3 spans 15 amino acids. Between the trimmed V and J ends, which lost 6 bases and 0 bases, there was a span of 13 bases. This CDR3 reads CASRAELASTDTQYF. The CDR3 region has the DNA TGTGCCAGCAGGGCTGAACTAGCTAGCACAGATACGCAGTATTTT.

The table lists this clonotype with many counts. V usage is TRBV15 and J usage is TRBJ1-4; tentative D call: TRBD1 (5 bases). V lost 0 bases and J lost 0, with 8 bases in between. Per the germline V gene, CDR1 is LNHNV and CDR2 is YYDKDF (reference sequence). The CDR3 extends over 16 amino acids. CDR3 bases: TGTGCCACCAGCAGAGATCGGGGGGCAACTAATGAAAAACTGTTTTTT. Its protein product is CATSRDRGATNEKLFF.

CDR3 coding DNA: TGCGCCAGCAGCCAAGAAGAGGGTTTAGGGTACGAGCAGTACTTC. It is translated as CASSQEEGLGYEQYF. The rearrangement uses TRBV4-1 and TRBJ2-7; a weak D match, TRBD2 (5 bases). V lost 0 bases, J lost 4 bases, and 13 bases lay in between. This CDR3 is 15 amino acids long. Germline V CDR1 and CDR2: MGHRA, YSYEKL.

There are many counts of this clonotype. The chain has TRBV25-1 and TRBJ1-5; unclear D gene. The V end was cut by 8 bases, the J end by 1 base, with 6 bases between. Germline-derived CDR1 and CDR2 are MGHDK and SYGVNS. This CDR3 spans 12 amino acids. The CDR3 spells CASAGSNQPQHF. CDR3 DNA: TGTGCCAGCGCGGGAAGCAATCAGCCCCAGCATTTT.

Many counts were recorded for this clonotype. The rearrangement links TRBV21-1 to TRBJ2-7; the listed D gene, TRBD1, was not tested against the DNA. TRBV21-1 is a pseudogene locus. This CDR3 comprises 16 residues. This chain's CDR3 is CASSKLLGTVSYEQYF. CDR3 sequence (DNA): TGTGCCAGCAGCAAACTACTAGGGACGGTGTCCTACGAGCAGTACTTC.

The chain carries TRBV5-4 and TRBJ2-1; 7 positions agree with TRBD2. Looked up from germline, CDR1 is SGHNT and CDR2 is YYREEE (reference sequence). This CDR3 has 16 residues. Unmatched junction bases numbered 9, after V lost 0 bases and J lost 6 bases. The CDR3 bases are TGTGCCAGCAGCTTGGGGGGGAGGGTATCGGGCAATGAGCAGTTCTTC. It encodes CASSLGGRVSGNEQFF.

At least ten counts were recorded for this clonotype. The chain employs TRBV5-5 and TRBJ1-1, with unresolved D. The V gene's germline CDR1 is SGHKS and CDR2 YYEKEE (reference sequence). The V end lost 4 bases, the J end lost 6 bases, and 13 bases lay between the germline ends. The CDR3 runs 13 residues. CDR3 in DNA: TGTGCCAGCAGCGATTTAGGCGCCGCTGAAGCTTTCTTT. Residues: CASSDLGAAEAFF.

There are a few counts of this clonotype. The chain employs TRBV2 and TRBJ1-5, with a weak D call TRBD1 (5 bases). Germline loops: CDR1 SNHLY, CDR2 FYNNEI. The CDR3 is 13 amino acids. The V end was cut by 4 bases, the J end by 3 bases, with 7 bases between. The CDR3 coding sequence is TGTGCCAGCAGTGTAGGGGACAATCAGCCCCAGCATTTT. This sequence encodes CASSVGDNQPQHF.

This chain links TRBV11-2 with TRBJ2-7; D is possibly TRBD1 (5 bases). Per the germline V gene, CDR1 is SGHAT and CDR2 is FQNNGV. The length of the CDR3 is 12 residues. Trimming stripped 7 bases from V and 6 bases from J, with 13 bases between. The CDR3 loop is CASTSRDPEQYF. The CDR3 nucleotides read TGTGCCAGCACCTCCAGGGATCCCGAGCAGTACTTC.

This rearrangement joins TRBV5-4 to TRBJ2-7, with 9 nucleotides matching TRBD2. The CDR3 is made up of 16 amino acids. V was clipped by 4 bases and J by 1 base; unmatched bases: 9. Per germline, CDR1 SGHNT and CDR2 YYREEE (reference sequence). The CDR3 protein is CASSREVTSGSYEQYF. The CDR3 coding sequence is TGTGCCAGCAGCCGGGAGGTTACTAGCGGGTCCTACGAGCAGTACTTC.

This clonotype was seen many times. The CDR3 coding sequence is TGCAGCGTTGAAGGTCAGGGGGAGTACCAAGAGACCCAGTACTTC. It translates to CSVEGQGEYQETQYF. The chain is built from TRBV29-1 and TRBJ2-5; the match to TRBD1 covers 7 bases. The CDR3 runs 15 residues. CDR1 is SQVTM, CDR2 ANQGSEA, per germline. J lost 0 bases, V lost 1 base, and 5 bases had no gene match.

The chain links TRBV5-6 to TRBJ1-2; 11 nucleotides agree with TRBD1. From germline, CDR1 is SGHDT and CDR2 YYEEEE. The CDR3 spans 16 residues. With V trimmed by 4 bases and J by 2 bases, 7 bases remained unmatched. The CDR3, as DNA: TGTGCCAGCAGCCCGGACAGGGGGCGACGAAACTATGGCTACACCTTC. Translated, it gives CASSPDRGRRNYGYTF.

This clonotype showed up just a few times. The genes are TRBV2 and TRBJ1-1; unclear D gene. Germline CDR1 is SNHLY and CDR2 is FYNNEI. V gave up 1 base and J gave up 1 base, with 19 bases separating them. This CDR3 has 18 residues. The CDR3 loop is CASSEGWLVGGPNTEAFF. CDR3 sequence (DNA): TGTGCCAGCAGTGAAGGGTGGCTGGTCGGCGGGCCGAACACTGAAGCTTTCTTT.

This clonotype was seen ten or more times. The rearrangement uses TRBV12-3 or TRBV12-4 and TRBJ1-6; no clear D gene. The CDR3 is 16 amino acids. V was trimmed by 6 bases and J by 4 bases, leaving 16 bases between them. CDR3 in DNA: TGTGCCAGCAGCCCCCGGGCTCCGGGGTATAATTCACCCCTCCACTTT. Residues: CASSPRAPGYNSPLHF.

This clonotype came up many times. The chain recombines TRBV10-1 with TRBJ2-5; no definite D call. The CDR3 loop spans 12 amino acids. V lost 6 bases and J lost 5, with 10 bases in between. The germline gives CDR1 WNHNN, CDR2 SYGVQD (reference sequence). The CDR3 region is CASSSAGETQYF. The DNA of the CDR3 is TGCGCCAGCAGCAGCGCCGGCGAGACCCAGTACTTC.

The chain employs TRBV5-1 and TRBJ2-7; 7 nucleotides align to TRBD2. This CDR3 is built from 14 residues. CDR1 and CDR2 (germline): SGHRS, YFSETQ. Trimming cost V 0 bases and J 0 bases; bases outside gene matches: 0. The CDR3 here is CASSLGLASYEQYF. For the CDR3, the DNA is TGCGCCAGCAGCTTGGGACTAGCCTCCTACGAGCAGTACTTC.

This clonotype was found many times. CDR3 region: CASSLATGGVYEQYF. CDR3 nucleotide sequence: TGTGCCAGCAGTTTAGCGACAGGGGGAGTGTACGAGCAGTACTTC. The genes are TRBV27 and TRBJ2-7, with 9 bases that match TRBD1. V trimming: 2 bases; J trimming: 4 bases; junction bases outside the gene matches: 6. Germline V CDR1 and CDR2: MNHEY, SMNVEV (reference sequence). The CDR3 totals 15 residues.

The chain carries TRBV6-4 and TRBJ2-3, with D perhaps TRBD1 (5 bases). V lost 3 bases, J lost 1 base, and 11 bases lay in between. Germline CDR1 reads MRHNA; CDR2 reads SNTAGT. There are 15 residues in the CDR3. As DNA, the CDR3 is TGTGCCAGCAGTGAGTCCCAGGGTGGCACAGATACGCAGTATTTT. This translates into CASSESQGGTDTQYF.

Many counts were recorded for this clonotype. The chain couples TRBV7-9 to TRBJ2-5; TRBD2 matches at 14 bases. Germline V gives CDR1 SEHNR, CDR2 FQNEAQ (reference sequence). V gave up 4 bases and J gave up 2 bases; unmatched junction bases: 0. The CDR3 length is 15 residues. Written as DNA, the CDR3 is TGTGCCAGCAGCTGGACTAGCGGGGGGCAAGAGACCCAGTACTTC. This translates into CASSWTSGGQETQYF. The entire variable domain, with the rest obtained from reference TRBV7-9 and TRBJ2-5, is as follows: DTGVSQNPRHKITKRGQNVTFRCDPISEHNRLYWYRQTLGQGPEFLTYFQNEAQLEKSRLLSDRFSAERPKGSFSTLEIQRTEQGDSAMYLCASSWTSGGQETQYFGPGTRLLVL.

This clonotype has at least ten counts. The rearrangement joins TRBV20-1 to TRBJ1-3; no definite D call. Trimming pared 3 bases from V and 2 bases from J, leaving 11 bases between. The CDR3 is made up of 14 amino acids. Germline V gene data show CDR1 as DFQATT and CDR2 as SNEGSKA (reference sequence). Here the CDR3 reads CSARTQSAGNTIYF. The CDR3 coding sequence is TGCAGTGCTAGGACCCAGTCGGCTGGAAACACCATATATTTT.

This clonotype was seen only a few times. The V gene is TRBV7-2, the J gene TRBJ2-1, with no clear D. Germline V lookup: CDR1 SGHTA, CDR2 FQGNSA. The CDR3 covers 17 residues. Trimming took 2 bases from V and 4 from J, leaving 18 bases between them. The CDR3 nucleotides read TGTGCCAGCAGCTTATTCGGCAGAAGTTTCCCTTACAATGAGCAGTTCTTC. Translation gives CASSLFGRSFPYNEQFF.